This entry lists 18 T cell receptor beta chains sequenced from one sample in a study of T cell changes during pregnancy in multiple sclerosis. Using immunoSEQ multiplex PCR, the repertoire was profiled, and TCRdb retains in-frame clones only, with some absent. The sample shows 50,000 to 60,000 clones, approximately 90% of them seen only once. The source material was CD4+ T cells from peripheral blood mononuclear cells, sampled after pregnancy. The origin of the receptors is a female donor in good health, enrolled as a control in a pregnancy study.

The chain joins TRBV7-2 to TRBJ2-7, with 11 nucleotides matching TRBD1. The CDR3 consists of 14 residues. V shed 4 bases and J 3 bases; nucleotides not matched to a gene: 2. Germline assignment: CDR1 SGHTA and CDR2 FQGNSA. CDR3: CASSSGQGVYEQYF. The DNA for the CDR3 is TGTGCCAGCAGCTCGGGACAGGGGGTCTACGAGCAGTACTTC.

V is TRBV27 and J is TRBJ2-3, with TRBD1 matching 8 bases. This CDR3 contains 15 residues. Germline V gene data show CDR1 as MNHEY and CDR2 as SMNVEV (reference sequence). V gave up 3 bases and J gave up 9 bases; unmatched junction bases: 11. The CDR3 DNA reads TGTGCCAGCAGTTTTACCGGGACAGGAGTCGGGACGCAGTATTTT. Translating it yields CASSFTGTGVGTQYF.

The V and J genes are TRBV27 and TRBJ2-1, with 7 bases that match TRBD1. Germline-derived CDR1 and CDR2 are MNHEY and SMNVEV (reference sequence). V lost 6 bases to trimming and J lost 12 bases; unmatched junction nucleotides: 17. The CDR3 runs 15 residues. CDR3 in DNA: TGTGCCAGCAGCTCCCTGGACAGGACAACGGGATGGCAGTTCTTC. It codes for CASSSLDRTTGWQFF.

This chain joins TRBV5-8 and TRBJ2-7; TRBD1 matches 10 bases. The trim removed 2 bases at V and 3 bases at J, leaving 20 bases unmatched. Per germline, CDR1 SGHTS and CDR2 YDEGEE. The CDR3 covers 20 residues. CDR3 amino acids: CASSFGDRGHRPVGLYEQYF. CDR3 DNA sequence: TGTGCCAGCAGCTTTGGAGACAGGGGGCATCGACCGGTGGGCCTCTACGAGCAGTACTTC. Full variable domain (missing parts from reference TRBV5-8 and TRBJ2-7): EAGVTQSPTHLIKTRGQQATLRCSPISGHTSVYWYQQALGLGLQFLLWYDEGEERNRGNFPPRFSGRQFPNYSSELNVNALELEDSALYLCASSFGDRGHRPVGLYEQYFGPGTRLTVT.

The chain carries TRBV19 and TRBJ1-2; D may be TRBD1 (6 bases). The CDR3 spans 15 residues. V was trimmed by 4 bases and J by 1 base, leaving 13 bases between them. CDR1 LNHDA and CDR2 SQIVND come from the germline V gene (reference sequence). Here the CDR3 reads CASSRTGTNNYGYTF. As DNA, the CDR3 is TGTGCCAGTAGTAGGACCGGGACAAATAACTATGGCTACACCTTC. The variable domain in full, completed from reference TRBV19 and TRBJ1-2, reads DGGITQSPKYLFRKEGQNVTLSCEQNLNHDAMYWYRQDPGQGLRLIYYSQIVNDFQKGDIAEGYSVSREKKESFPLTVTSAQKNPTAFYLCASSRTGTNNYGYTFGSGTRLTVV.

This clone was counted once. This chain connects TRBV14 to TRBJ2-7; 8 bases align to TRBD2. Germline CDR1 SGHDN, CDR2 FVKESK. This CDR3 comprises 15 residues. Trimming cost V 5 bases and J 2 bases; bases outside gene matches: 8. CDR3 DNA sequence: TGTGCCAGCAGCAGGCGGGGGGTCCCAACCTACGAGCAGTACTTC. Translating gives CASSRRGVPTYEQYF.

V gene TRBV2 combines with J gene TRBJ1-2, with D possibly being TRBD1 (5 bases). The CDR3 loop spans 12 amino acids. Between the trimmed V and J ends, which lost 8 bases and 2 bases, there was a span of 9 bases. The germline CDR1 and CDR2 sequences are SNHLY and FYNNEI. The CDR3 region has the DNA TGTGCCAGCTCGGGGGTCAACTATGGCTACACCTTC. This gives the protein CASSGVNYGYTF.

The rearrangement uses TRBV7-8 and TRBJ2-3; possibly TRBD2 for D (6 bases). This CDR3 contains 14 residues. Trimming cost V 2 bases and J 1 base, with 7 bases left between them. CDR1 SGHVS and CDR2 FQNEAQ come from the germline V gene. CDR3 loop: CASSLSSGTDTQYF. DNA for the CDR3: TGTGCCAGCAGCTTATCTAGCGGCACAGATACGCAGTATTTT. The full variable domain, with the rest looked up from reference TRBV7-8 and TRBJ2-3, is GAGVSQSPRYKVAKRGQDVALRCDPISGHVSLFWYQQALGQGPEFLTYFQNEAQLDKSGLPSDRFFAERPEGSVSTLKIQRTQQEDSAVYLCASSLSSGTDTQYFGPGTRLTVL.

This clone has more than one count but fewer than ten. This chain joins TRBV2 and TRBJ1-6; 11 positions agree with TRBD1. Germline V gene lookup returns CDR1 SNHLY and CDR2 FYNNEI. V shed 5 bases and J 9 bases; nucleotides not matched to a gene: 3. This CDR3 has 14 residues. The CDR3 region is CASSPGTGGSPLHF. In nucleotides, the CDR3 is TGTGCCAGCAGTCCCGGGACAGGGGGTTCACCCCTCCACTTT.

This clone has a single count. The J gene is TRBJ1-3, the V gene TRBV7-9; D is unresolved. The CDR3 runs 15 residues. Germline V gives CDR1 SEHNR, CDR2 FQNEAQ (reference sequence). The germline V and J ends were trimmed by 1 base and 2 bases, with 9 bases remaining between them. The CDR3 DNA reads as TGTGCCAGCAGCTTAGGCCCAGGTACTGGAAACACCATATATTTT. As protein: CASSLGPGTGNTIYF.

The V call is TRBV18, the J call TRBJ1-1; D not certain. Germline-derived CDR1 and CDR2 are KGHSH and LQKENI. This CDR3 contains 13 residues. V lost 7 bases and J 1 base, leaving 10 bases between the germline ends. This chain's CDR3 is CASFPAGNTEAFF. The CDR3, as DNA: TGTGCCAGCTTCCCAGCGGGGAACACTGAAGCTTTCTTT.

The rearrangement links TRBV6-5 to TRBJ1-2; TRBD1 is a possible D gene (6 bases). The CDR3 has 12 amino acids. V lost 6 bases to trimming and J lost 6 bases, with 11 bases between them. Germline V CDR1 and CDR2: MNHEY, SVGAGI. The CDR3 DNA sequence: TGTGCCAGCAGCGGGGGGGCGCATGGCTACACCTTC. Translated: CASSGGAHGYTF.

V and J are TRBV7-8 and TRBJ2-7; no definite D call. From germline, CDR1 is SGHVS and CDR2 FQNEAQ. The CDR3 loop spans 14 amino acids. The V and J ends lost 1 base and 2 bases respectively, with 9 bases between them. Here the CDR3 reads CASSLERVTYEQYF. Here the CDR3 DNA reads TGTGCCAGCAGCTTAGAACGGGTAACCTACGAGCAGTACTTC.

This clone has just one count. The genes are TRBV6-5 and TRBJ1-2; unclear D gene. The ends were cut back, 8 bases at V and 2 bases at J, with 12 bases in the middle. Germline V lookup: CDR1 MNHEY, CDR2 SVGAGI. This CDR3 has 13 amino acids. In DNA, the CDR3 is TGTGCCAGCCGTTCTCCCGTAAACTATGGCTACACCTTC. Residues: CASRSPVNYGYTF.

V is TRBV7-2 and J is TRBJ2-3, with TRBD2 identical over 7 bases. This CDR3 contains 13 residues. Trimming removed 5 bases from V and 6 bases from J; junction bases left unmatched: 5. In germline, CDR1 is SGHTA, CDR2 FQGNSA. The DNA for the CDR3 is TGTGCCAGCAGCCCTATGCGGGGGGATACGCAGTATTTT. Translation gives CASSPMRGDTQYF.

The chain has TRBV5-4 and TRBJ1-2; TRBD1 agrees at 7 bases. Germline CDR1 and CDR2: SGHNT and YYREEE (reference sequence). The CDR3 runs to 15 residues. Germline trimming cut 4 bases from V and 4 bases from J; bases unmatched to any gene: 10. CDR3 bases: TGTGCCAGCAGCGCCCGGGGACAGTGGGGCTATGGCTACACCTTC. Translation: CASSARGQWGYGYTF. The variable domain in full, with the rest retrieved from reference TRBV5-4 and TRBJ1-2, is ETGVTQSPTHLIKTRGQQVTLRCSSQSGHNTVSWYQQALGQGPQFIFQYYREEENGRGNFPPRFSGLQFPNYSSELNVNALELDDSALYLCASSARGQWGYGYTFGSGTRLTVV.

As for this clone: A junction end diverges from the germline sequence, so it may reflect a read error. The V call is TRBV11-2, the J call TRBJ1-2, with 9 bases matching TRBD1. Germline CDR1 SGHAT, CDR2 FQNNGV. This CDR3 is built from 14 residues. CDR3 amino acids: CASSSRQGDYGYTF. In DNA, the CDR3 is TGTGCCAGCAGCTCCAGACAGGGGGACTATGGCTATACCTTC.

This sequence joins TRBV28 and TRBJ1-1, with TRBD1 matching 7 bases. The CDR3 is made up of 12 amino acids. The germline CDR1 and CDR2 sequences are MDHEN and SYDVKM. With 7 bases clipped from V and 10 bases from J, the junction kept 9 bases outside the gene matches. The CDR3 here is CASTLGQGVAFF. In DNA, the CDR3 is TGTGCCAGCACCTTAGGGCAGGGGGTAGCTTTCTTT.